Here is one T cell receptor beta chain with its context. V was pared by 5 bases and J by 3 bases, with 10 bases between. Germline values: CDR1 SGHVS, CDR2 FQNEAQ. The CDR3 contains 13 residues. This sample stems from a study of blood T cell repertoires in COVID-19. Across the study: The samples span acute and convalescent COVID-19 from the United States, Italy and Spain. T cells, B-cell-depleted T cells, or PBMCs provided the cDNA or gDNA that served as material.

Authors' data handling: Reference gene primer amplification yielded estimated nucleated cell counts. Libraries were prepared by immunoSEQ multiplex PCR; TCRdb keeps only in-frame clonotypes and omits some of them. D and trimming come from the DNA, and the V and J calls and clone size come from that table. The table lists a few hundred thousand clones, approximately 84% of them singletons. The TCR comes from a human donor in a cohort sampled during active COVID-19. The sequencing input was peripheral blood. The chain couples TRBV7-8 to TRBJ1-2, with D uncertain. The CDR3 nucleotides read TGTGCCAGCAGCGTCGACACGTACTATGGCTACACCTTC. Amino acids: CASSVDTYYGYTF.